The 15 T cell receptor beta chains given below trace back to one sample, sequenced in a study of T cell changes during pregnancy in multiple sclerosis. Method: immunoSEQ multiplex PCR; TCRdb's copy keeps in-frame clones and lacks some. The profile shows some 89,000 clones, approximately 94% of them singletons. The sample here was peripheral blood, taken in the third trimester of pregnancy. These receptors originate from a female donor with multiple sclerosis, enrolled in a pregnancy study.

This clone was detected a few times. The rearrangement links TRBV28 to TRBJ1-2, with a possible D match to TRBD1 (6 bases). The germline V gene encodes CDR1 MDHEN and CDR2 SYDVKM. Deletions cut 6 bases from V and 4 bases from J, with 12 bases between. The CDR3 covers 13 residues. The CDR3 DNA sequence: TGTGCCAGCAGCCCACAGGGACCCTATGGCTACACCTTC. It specifies CASSPQGPYGYTF.

This chain links TRBV5-4 with TRBJ2-3; TRBD1 is a possible D gene (6 bases). The CDR3 is made up of 15 amino acids. V lost 0 bases to trimming and J lost 2 bases, with 10 bases between them. Germline lookup yields CDR1 SGHNT and CDR2 YYREEE (reference sequence). CDR3 in amino acids: CASSLVGGITDTQYF. The CDR3 DNA reads as TGTGCCAGCAGCTTGGTTGGGGGCATCACAGATACGCAGTATTTT.

The V gene is TRBV7-6, the J gene TRBJ1-2; TRBD1 matches at 8 bases. Germline CDR1 is SGHVS and CDR2 is FNYEAQ. Trimming at V came to 5 bases and at J to 5 bases, leaving 10 bases not matched to a gene. This CDR3 is 15 amino acids long. This chain's CDR3 is CASSPAGGRRYGYTF. CDR3 nucleotides: TGTGCCAGCAGCCCCGCAGGGGGCAGGCGGTATGGCTACACCTTC.

The chain links TRBV14 to TRBJ1-1; 11 bases match TRBD1. With 3 bases clipped from V and 5 bases from J, the junction kept 5 bases outside the gene matches. This CDR3 is 15 amino acids long. The germline gives CDR1 SGHDN, CDR2 FVKESK. The CDR3 DNA reads TGTGCCAGCAGCCACAGGACAGGGGGCGCGACTGAAGCTTTCTTT. Its protein is CASSHRTGGATEAFF.

V usage is TRBV2 and J usage is TRBJ2-1; possibly TRBD2 for D (5 bases). V gave up 8 bases and J gave up 6 bases, with 23 bases separating them. This CDR3 spans 16 amino acids. Germline V gives CDR1 SNHLY, CDR2 FYNNEI. This CDR3 reads CASQTRTRAASNEQFF. CDR3 sequence (DNA): TGTGCCAGCCAAACTAGAACCCGGGCAGCCTCCAATGAGCAGTTCTTC. Filled out from reference TRBV2 and TRBJ2-1, the complete variable domain reads EPEVTQTPSHQVTQMGQEVILRCVPISNHLYFYWYRQILGQKVEFLVSFYNNEISEKSEIFDDQFSVERPDGSNFTLKIRSTKLEDSAMYFCASQTRTRAASNEQFFGPGTRLTVL.

The V gene is TRBV30, the J gene TRBJ2-7, with D unresolved. Trimming took off 0 bases at V and 6 bases at J, with 15 bases between the two ends. The germline V gene encodes CDR1 GTSNPN and CDR2 SVGIG (reference sequence). The CDR3 length is 14 residues. CDR3 sequence reads: CAWSVGGSLLEQYF. CDR3 DNA sequence: TGTGCCTGGAGTGTAGGTGGTAGCCTACTCGAGCAGTACTTC. The whole variable domain, remainder taken from reference TRBV30 and TRBJ2-7, is SQTIHQWPATLVQPVGSPLSLECTVEGTSNPNLYWYRQAAGRGLQLLFYSVGIGQISSEVPQNLSASRPQDRQFILSSKKLLLSDSGFYLCAWSVGGSLLEQYFGPGTRLTVT.

This clone was detected once. The chain carries TRBV19 and TRBJ2-7; maybe TRBD1 (5 bases). CDR3 length: 15 residues. V was pared by 5 bases and J by 6 bases, with 20 bases between. Per germline, CDR1 LNHDA and CDR2 SQIVND (reference sequence). CDR3 nucleotides: TGTGCCAGTAGTCCGGCGTTCGCAGGGTCTCTCGAGCAGTACTTC. As protein: CASSPAFAGSLEQYF.

The CDR3, as DNA: TGTGCCAGCAGCCGCGGGCTAAACTACGAGCAGTACTTC. Its protein product is CASSRGLNYEQYF. The chain recombines TRBV5-6 with TRBJ2-7; the D gene is possibly TRBD2 (5 bases). Between the trimmed V and J ends, which lost 4 bases and 3 bases, there was a span of 11 bases. Germline CDR1 reads SGHDT; CDR2 reads YYEEEE. This CDR3 is 13 amino acids long. Full variable domain (missing parts from reference TRBV5-6 and TRBJ2-7): DAGVTQSPTHLIKTRGQQVTLRCSPKSGHDTVSWYQQALGQGPQFIFQYYEEEERQRGNFPDRFSGHQFPNYSSELNVNALLLGDSALYLCASSRGLNYEQYFGPGTRLTVT.

The rearrangement uses TRBV7-2 and TRBJ1-2; the D gene is possibly TRBD1 (6 bases). This CDR3 region has 15 residues. Germline lookup yields CDR1 SGHTA and CDR2 FQGNSA. V was clipped by 4 bases and J by 6 bases, with 18 bases between them. As DNA, the CDR3 is TGTGCCAGCAGCTCAAGTGGGGGGGCGGGCGATGGCTACACCTTC. As protein: CASSSSGGAGDGYTF.

This clone was picked up a small number of times. The chain employs TRBV10-3 and TRBJ2-2; TRBD2 might be the D (5 bases). This CDR3 region has 14 residues. Deletions cut 6 bases from V and 7 bases from J, with 15 bases between. Per the germline V gene, CDR1 is ENHRY and CDR2 is SYGVKD. CDR3 coding DNA: TGTGCCATCAGACCGGGGAACAGCAACGGGGAGCTGTTTTTT. It codes for CAIRPGNSNGELFF.

A single count supports this clone. V is TRBV5-1 and J is TRBJ2-7, with D perhaps matching TRBD1 (5 bases). The V gene lost 4 bases and the J gene lost 6 bases, with 11 bases spanning the gap. Germline CDR1 is SGHRS and CDR2 is YFSETQ. The CDR3 totals 12 residues. CDR3 coding DNA: TGCGCCAGCAGCCTTAGGGGTCCCGAGCAGTACTTC. This sequence encodes CASSLRGPEQYF.

The genes are TRBV28 and TRBJ2-7; the D gene is possibly TRBD1 (5 bases). The CDR3 extends over 15 amino acids. Germline V gene sequence: CDR1 MDHEN, CDR2 SYDVKM. V lost 6 bases, J lost 1 base, and 16 bases lay in between. CDR3 sequence (DNA): TGTGCCAGCAGCCCCCCAGAAGGGGTGTCCTACGAGCAGTACTTC. It specifies CASSPPEGVSYEQYF.

J is TRBJ1-1 and V is TRBV13, with D perhaps matching TRBD1 (6 bases). The CDR3 contains 14 residues. CDR1 and CDR2 (germline): PRHDT, FYEKMQ (reference sequence). Trimming stripped 1 base from V and 5 bases from J, with 11 bases between. DNA for the CDR3: TGTGCCAGCAGCTTAGCTGGGGGCGGAACTGAAGCTTTCTTT. Translation: CASSLAGGGTEAFF. Full variable domain (outside the CDR3, taken from reference TRBV13 and TRBJ1-1): AAGVIQSPRHLIKEKRETATLKCYPIPRHDTVYWYQQGPGQDPQFLISFYEKMQSDKGSIPDRFSAQQFSDYHSELNMSSLELGDSALYFCASSLAGGGTEAFFGQGTRLTVV.

The CDR3 DNA follows: TGTGCCAGTAGTATAACAGGGGAAGCAGATACGCAGTATTTT. As protein: CASSITGEADTQYF. The chain has TRBV19 and TRBJ2-3, with TRBD1 matching 7 bases. V shed 2 bases, J shed 4 bases, and the junction held 3 bases outside the gene matches. The CDR3 is 14 residues long. Germline CDR1 and CDR2: LNHDA and SQIVND (reference sequence).

The chain links TRBV30 to TRBJ2-5, with D perhaps matching TRBD1 (7 bases). V was shortened by 7 bases and J by 4 bases, with 16 bases between the two germline ends. Germline loops: CDR1 GTSNPN, CDR2 SVGIG (reference sequence). The CDR3 length is 13 residues. CDR3 coding DNA: TGTGCCTTGGCCCCAGGGGGAGGAGAGACCCAGTACTTC. Residues: CALAPGGGETQYF.